The clone carrying this TCR beta chain was detected ten times or more. This specimen comes from a study of spatial heterogeneity in lung cancer. Stated time point: sample taken at primary tumor resection. Frozen PBMC, nontumor lung or tumor provided whole RNA, which was sequenced unsorted. Trimming removed 0 bases at V and 0 bases at J, with 10 bases between. This CDR3 has 15 residues. Germline CDR1 and CDR2: SGDLS and YYNGEE. TCRdb used MiXCR to reprocess the 5' RACE reads, holding one entry per CDR3 protein. Altogether roughly 4,300 distinct CDR3 sequences are present, 9.8% being singletons, with the ten largest covering around 46%.

The chain employs TRBV9 and TRBJ2-7, with a tentative D call TRBD2 (6 bases). The sequencing used PBMCs, collected at surgery. The receptor was isolated from a male donor with early-stage non-small cell lung cancer. CDR3 protein: CASSVGGVSSYEQYF. Written as DNA, the CDR3 is TGTGCCAGCAGCGTAGGCGGGGTTAGCTCCTACGAGCAGTACTTC.